These 21 T cell receptor beta chains originate from one sample sequenced in a study of T cells in Graves' hyperthyroidism and ophthalmopathy. The TCR beta CDR3 regions underwent amplification using RNA transcripts as the source. When the TCR CDR3 underwent first-round RT-PCR, the HTBI primer set was used. One entry per CDR3 protein results from TCRdb running MiXCR on the multiplex PCR reads. The sample includes approximately 690,000 distinct CDR3 sequences, around 20% of them seen just once. Sequencing input: blood. Every receptor here comes from a young man with Graves' ophthalmopathy.

For the CDR3, the DNA is TGTGCCAGCAGCCCATCGACAGCTAACACCGGGGAGCTGTTTTTT. Amino acid sequence: CASSPSTANTGELFF. V usage is TRBV9 and J usage is TRBJ2-2; a possible D gene is TRBD1 (5 bases). V shed 4 bases and J shed 2 bases, with 12 bases lying between them. Germline V lookup: CDR1 SGDLS, CDR2 YYNGEE. The CDR3 is made up of 15 amino acids.

The chain employs TRBV6-1 and TRBJ2-7; 15 bases agree with TRBD2. Germline lookup yields CDR1 MNHNS and CDR2 SASEGT. With 7 bases clipped from V and 6 bases from J, the junction kept 7 bases outside the gene matches. The CDR3 contains 15 residues. CDR3 nucleotides: TGTGCCAGCACTCAACCGGGACTAGCGGGGGGCGAGCAGTACTTC. Translated, it gives CASTQPGLAGGEQYF.

The chain is built from TRBV11-2 and TRBJ2-5; possibly TRBD1 for D (6 bases). The V end was cut by 4 bases, the J end by 5 bases, with 17 bases between. The CDR3 sequence is 15 residues long. Germline values: CDR1 SGHAT, CDR2 FQNNGV. Here the CDR3 DNA reads TGTGCCAGCAGCTACCTTGGGGACAATTATGAGACCCAGTACTTC. Its protein product is CASSYLGDNYETQYF.

The table lists this clonotype with a count of one. This rearrangement joins TRBV10-3 to TRBJ2-1; 8 bases map to TRBD2. The germline V gene has CDR1 ENHRY and CDR2 SYGVKD. V shed 6 bases, J shed 2 bases, and the junction held 18 bases outside the gene matches. The CDR3 sequence is 19 residues long. For the CDR3, the DNA is TGTGCCATCAGCGCCGGCAGTCCTAGCGGGCTTAGCCCCTACAATGAGCAGTTCTTC. Its translation is CAISAGSPSGLSPYNEQFF.

This clonotype was seen ten or more times. V is TRBV2 and J is TRBJ2-7; 9 nucleotides align to TRBD2. CDR1 SNHLY and CDR2 FYNNEI come from the germline V gene. Losses at the gene ends were 8 bases for V and 3 bases for J; bases not matched to a gene: 5. CDR3 length: 13 residues. CDR3: CASETSGYYEQYF. CDR3 coding DNA: TGTGCCAGCGAGACTAGCGGCTACTACGAGCAGTACTTC.

The genes are TRBV7-9 and TRBJ2-2, with D perhaps being TRBD1 or TRBD2 (5 bases each). V lost 5 bases and J lost 6, with 13 bases in between. Looked up from germline, CDR1 is SEHNR and CDR2 is FQNEAQ (reference sequence). This CDR3 comprises 14 residues. The CDR3 here is CASSVQEAAGELFF. The CDR3 DNA follows: TGTGCCAGCAGCGTACAGGAGGCGGCCGGGGAGCTGTTTTTT.

This clonotype was counted between two and nine times. This sequence joins TRBV11-2 and TRBJ2-7, with D possibly being TRBD1 (6 bases). The germline V and J ends were trimmed by 5 bases and 0 bases, with 20 bases remaining between them. CDR3 length equals 17 residues. Germline V gene sequence: CDR1 SGHAT, CDR2 FQNNGV. The CDR3 DNA reads TGTGCCAGCAGCCCCTCCGCTGGACAGTTGAGCTCCTACGAGCAGTACTTC. Its protein product is CASSPSAGQLSSYEQYF.

Only a few counts were recorded for this clonotype. V usage is TRBV30 and J usage is TRBJ2-7; 7 nucleotides match TRBD1. Germline CDR1 GTSNPN, CDR2 SVGIG (reference sequence). This CDR3 has 14 residues. The J segment lost 7 bases and the V segment lost 0 bases, leaving 9 bases of the junction unmatched. CDR3 region: CAWSVGGHLGEQYF. For the CDR3, the DNA is TGTGCCTGGAGTGTAGGGGGCCATCTCGGGGAGCAGTACTTC.

The genes are TRBV29-1 and TRBJ2-5; D not certain. The CDR3 totals 17 residues. CDR1 and CDR2 from the germline V gene are SQVTM and ANQGSEA. Trimming took off 0 bases at V and 0 bases at J, with 17 bases between the two ends. The CDR3 protein is CSVEDGRTSQYQETQYF. The CDR3 DNA follows: TGCAGCGTTGAAGACGGCAGGACCTCTCAGTACCAAGAGACCCAGTACTTC.

This clonotype showed up many times. The CDR3 DNA follows: TGTGCCTGGAGTGTATGGGACGACAACACCGGGGAGCTGTTTTTT. Encoded protein: CAWSVWDDNTGELFF. The rearrangement joins TRBV30 to TRBJ2-2; D may correspond to TRBD1 or TRBD2 (5 bases each). The CDR3 is 15 residues long. CDR1 and CDR2 from the germline V gene are GTSNPN and SVGIG (reference sequence). Trimming took off 0 bases at V and 2 bases at J, with 10 bases between the two ends.

The gene calls are TRBV28 and TRBJ1-5; D is possibly TRBD1 (5 bases). Trimming took off 0 bases at V and 5 bases at J, with 11 bases between the two ends. CDR3 length: 15 amino acids. The germline CDR1 and CDR2 sequences are MDHEN and SYDVKM. In DNA, the CDR3 is TGTGCCAGCAGTTTATGGCAGGGAATTGATCAGCCCCAGCATTTT. Translating gives CASSLWQGIDQPQHF.

The V call is TRBV2, the J call TRBJ2-1; 14 bases are a match to TRBD2. The germline V gene has CDR1 SNHLY and CDR2 FYNNEI. Trimming took 3 bases from V and 7 from J; bases not matched to a gene: 8. The CDR3 has 17 amino acids. The CDR3 DNA sequence: TGTGCCAGCAGTGAGGGACTAGCGGGAGAGGTTGCAAATGAGCAGTTCTTC. Amino acids: CASSEGLAGEVANEQFF.

This clonotype has a handful of counts. The V call is TRBV7-3, the J call TRBJ2-7, with 13 nucleotides matching TRBD2. The CDR3 sequence is 18 residues long. CDR1 is SGHTA and CDR2 is FQGTGA in the germline V gene. V dropped 1 base and J dropped 1; count of bases not matched to a gene: 7. This CDR3 is CASSLSPRTSGRSYEQYF. The CDR3 region has the DNA TGTGCCAGCAGCTTAAGTCCCCGGACTAGCGGGAGATCCTACGAGCAGTACTTC.

The chain is built from TRBV2 and TRBJ2-3; D is unresolved. The V and J ends lost 3 bases and 6 bases respectively, with 10 bases between them. Germline values: CDR1 SNHLY, CDR2 FYNNEI. This CDR3 is built from 13 residues. The CDR3 spells CASSERLADTQYF. The CDR3 DNA reads TGTGCCAGCAGTGAGAGGCTGGCGGATACGCAGTATTTT. The full variable domain, completed using reference TRBV2 and TRBJ2-3, is EPEVTQTPSHQVTQMGQEVILRCVPISNHLYFYWYRQILGQKVEFLVSFYNNEISEKSEIFDDQFSVERPDGSNFTLKIRSTKLEDSAMYFCASSERLADTQYFGPGTRLTVL.

This clonotype was detected only a few times. V and J are TRBV12-3 or TRBV12-4 and TRBJ2-1; 11 nucleotides match TRBD2. The V segment lost 6 bases and the J segment 7 bases; nucleotides outside the gene matches: 8. This CDR3 contains 15 residues. As DNA, the CDR3 is TGTGCCAGCAGCCCGGGACTAGCGGCCCTTAATGAGCAGTTCTTC. Protein product: CASSPGLAALNEQFF.

This clonotype came up a few times. V gene TRBV10-3 combines with J gene TRBJ2-7; D is uncertain. Per the germline V gene, CDR1 is ENHRY and CDR2 is SYGVKD. The CDR3 is 15 residues long. V was pared by 0 bases and J by 4 bases, with 13 bases between. In nucleotides, the CDR3 is TGTGCCATCAGTGAGTCTGCGGCAGGATTATACGAGCAGTACTTC. Translation: CAISESAAGLYEQYF.

This clonotype was counted a few times. The chain couples TRBV9 to TRBJ2-1; D might be TRBD1 or TRBD2, each matching 5 bases. V lost 8 bases and J 2 bases, leaving 11 bases between the germline ends. The germline V gene has CDR1 SGDLS and CDR2 YYNGEE. This CDR3 region has 13 residues. This chain's CDR3 is CASPGTAYNEQFF. The CDR3 coding sequence is TGTGCCAGTCCCGGGACGGCCTACAATGAGCAGTTCTTC. Combining the CDR3 with reference TRBV9 and TRBJ2-1 gives the whole variable domain DSGVTQTPKHLITATGQRVTLRCSPRSGDLSVYWYQQSLDQGLQFLIQYYNGEERAKGNILERFSAQQFPDLHSELNLSSLELGDSALYFCASPGTAYNEQFFGPGTRLTVL.

This clonotype was seen repeatedly, ten times or more. The chain couples TRBV3-1 to TRBJ1-2; 12 nucleotides agree with TRBD1. J lost 4 bases, V lost 4 bases, and 10 bases had no gene match. Germline V lookup: CDR1 LGHDT, CDR2 YNNKEL (reference sequence). This CDR3 is built from 17 residues. CDR3 residues: CASSLSSGTGGAYGYTF. In DNA, the CDR3 is TGTGCCAGCAGCCTCAGTTCAGGGACAGGGGGCGCCTATGGCTACACCTTC.

This clonotype was recorded many times. The rearrangement links TRBV28 to TRBJ1-5; D is ambiguous. This CDR3 spans 17 amino acids. Germline V lookup: CDR1 MDHEN, CDR2 SYDVKM. V was shortened by 3 bases and J by 7 bases, with 22 bases between the two germline ends. CDR3: CASSLGLKGAGRQPQHF. CDR3 sequence (DNA): TGTGCCAGCAGTTTGGGTCTAAAGGGCGCTGGGAGGCAGCCCCAGCATTTT.

The chain couples TRBV12-3 or TRBV12-4 to TRBJ1-4, with TRBD1 identical over 8 bases. The J segment lost 0 bases and the V segment lost 4 bases, leaving 4 bases of the junction unmatched. The CDR3 is 16 amino acids. This CDR3 is CASSSGQAATNEKLFF. The CDR3 bases are TGTGCCAGCAGTTCGGGACAGGCAGCAACTAATGAAAAACTGTTTTTT.

V gene TRBV9 combines with J gene TRBJ2-2; no firm D call. Germline V gene data show CDR1 as SGDLS and CDR2 as YYNGEE. This CDR3 region has 14 residues. Trimming cost V 0 bases and J 2 bases, with 5 bases left between them. CDR3 sequence: CASSVAINTGELFF. The DNA for the CDR3 is TGTGCCAGCAGCGTAGCCATTAACACCGGGGAGCTGTTTTTT.